These 23 T cell receptor beta chains originate from one sample sequenced in a study of cytomegalovirus exposure and HLA in healthy donors. Vbeta (60) and Jbeta (13) primers were used in the PCR. Using immunoSEQ multiplex PCR, the repertoire was profiled, and TCRdb retains in-frame clones only, with some absent. The sample holds some 180,000 clones, 79% seen once. Sequencing used PBMCs. The source of these receptors is a woman in her thirties in good health and CMV-seropositive.

V and J are TRBV4-2 and TRBJ1-2, with 7 nucleotides matching TRBD1. V was pared by 0 bases and J by 0 bases, with 10 bases of the junction left unmatched. In germline, CDR1 is LGHNA, CDR2 YNFKEQ. CDR3 size: 18 residues. The CDR3 reads CASSQDIRDRHTNYGYTF. The CDR3 DNA reads TGTGCCAGCAGCCAAGATATTCGGGACAGACATACTAACTATGGCTACACCTTC.

The chain is built from TRBV7-7 and TRBJ2-1, with 7 nucleotides matching TRBD2. The V gene end was trimmed by 4 bases and the J gene end by 3 bases; junction bases not matched to a gene: 6. Germline CDR1 is SSHAT and CDR2 is FNYEAQ (reference sequence). The CDR3 covers 15 residues. CDR3 protein: CASSWGLSGYNEQFF. The DNA of the CDR3 is TGTGCCAGCAGCTGGGGACTATCAGGCTACAATGAGCAGTTCTTC. The variable domain in full, completed from reference TRBV7-7 and TRBJ2-1, reads GAGVSQSPRYKVTKRGQDVTLRCDPISSHATLYWYQQALGQGPEFLTYFNYEAQPDKSGLPSDRFSAERPEGSISTLTIQRTEQRDSAMYRCASSWGLSGYNEQFFGPGTRLTVL.

The chain is built from TRBV11-2 and TRBJ1-4; TRBD1 agrees at 10 bases. CDR1 SGHAT and CDR2 FQNNGV come from the germline V gene. Trimming cost V 2 bases and J 12 bases; bases outside gene matches: 21. The CDR3 totals 19 residues. CDR3 nucleotides: TGTGCCAGCAGCTTACGGATTACCGGGACAGGGGTCCACGGTCAGGAACTGTTTTTT. The encoded protein is CASSLRITGTGVHGQELFF.

The V call is TRBV5-4, the J call TRBJ1-1; TRBD1 agrees at 9 bases. The CDR3 totals 16 residues. The germline V gene encodes CDR1 SGHNT and CDR2 YYREEE (reference sequence). After removal of 2 bases from V and 0 bases from J, the junction contained 5 bases not matched to a gene. CDR3 nucleotide sequence: TGTGCCAGCAGCTTCCTTGGGACAGGGTTGAACACTGAAGCTTTCTTT. Translating it yields CASSFLGTGLNTEAFF.

The chain recombines TRBV14 with TRBJ2-1, with 12 bases lining up with TRBD2. The germline V gene encodes CDR1 SGHDN and CDR2 FVKESK. Losses at the gene ends were 1 base for V and 5 bases for J; bases not matched to a gene: 6. The length of the CDR3 is 17 residues. The chain's CDR3 is CASSQAPLAGGDNEQFF. For the CDR3, the DNA is TGTGCCAGCAGCCAAGCCCCCCTAGCGGGAGGGGACAATGAGCAGTTCTTC.

This chain joins TRBV10-2 and TRBJ2-1, with 7 bases that match TRBD2. CDR1 is WSHSY and CDR2 is SAAADI in the germline V gene. This CDR3 spans 14 amino acids. Trimming removed 6 bases from V and 4 bases from J; junction bases left unmatched: 6. In DNA, the CDR3 is TGCGCCAGCAGAGGGCTAGCGGATTACAATGAGCAGTTCTTC. Its translation is CASRGLADYNEQFF.

The J gene is TRBJ2-2, the V gene TRBV5-8, with 9 positions matching TRBD1. The CDR3 spans 15 residues. Germline V gene sequence: CDR1 SGHTS, CDR2 YDEGEE. Trimming cost V 0 bases and J 7 bases; bases outside gene matches: 4. The CDR3 DNA follows: TGTGCCAGCAGCTTGGAACAGGGGGCCCTCGGGGAGCTGTTTTTT. It yields the protein CASSLEQGALGELFF.

The chain couples TRBV5-8 to TRBJ2-1; TRBD1 might be the D (6 bases). The CDR3 covers 16 residues. CDR1 and CDR2 (germline): SGHTS, YDEGEE. The ends were cut back, 4 bases at V and 4 bases at J, with 18 bases in the middle. DNA of the CDR3: TGTGCCAGCAGCCCCGGAGCACAGGGATTTTACAATGAGCAGTTCTTC. Translating gives CASSPGAQGFYNEQFF.

This clone was counted a few times. V gene TRBV25-1 combines with J gene TRBJ2-3; 8 bases line up with TRBD1. The CDR3 contains 15 residues. V dropped 4 bases and J dropped 3; count of bases not matched to a gene: 6. CDR1 is MGHDK and CDR2 is SYGVNS in the germline V gene. CDR3 amino acids: CASSVRQGWTDTQYF. In DNA, the CDR3 is TGTGCCAGCAGTGTCCGACAGGGGTGGACAGATACGCAGTATTTT. Looking up the rest from reference TRBV25-1 and TRBJ2-3 gives the full variable domain: EADIYQTPRYLVIGTGKKITLECSQTMGHDKMYWYQQDPGMELHLIHYSYGVNSTEKGDLSSESTVSRIRTEHFPLTLESARPSHTSQYLCASSVRQGWTDTQYFGPGTRLTVL.

The V gene is TRBV6-5, the J gene TRBJ1-1, with D uncertain. The CDR3 has 13 amino acids. V gave up 6 bases and J gave up 5 bases, with 13 bases separating them. Per germline, CDR1 MNHEY and CDR2 SVGAGI. The CDR3 nucleotides are TGTGCCAGCAGCCGTGCTGGAGGGACTGAAGCTTTCTTT. Its protein product is CASSRAGGTEAFF.

V gene TRBV29-1 combines with J gene TRBJ2-7; maybe TRBD1 (5 bases). This CDR3 spans 14 amino acids. The germline V gene has CDR1 SQVTM and CDR2 ANQGSEA. V lost 1 base, J lost 1 base, and 11 bases lay in between. CDR3 residues: CSVEGTSGSYEQYF. CDR3 nucleotide sequence: TGCAGCGTTGAAGGGACATCCGGGTCCTACGAGCAGTACTTC.

The J gene is TRBJ2-5, the V gene TRBV6-1; D is possibly TRBD1 (5 bases). The CDR3 consists of 13 residues. Germline lookup yields CDR1 MNHNS and CDR2 SASEGT. Deletions cut 7 bases from V and 5 bases from J, with 14 bases between. In DNA form, the CDR3 reads TGTGCCAGCACCAGGGTCTCTGATGAGACCCAGTACTTC. It yields the protein CASTRVSDETQYF.

The V gene is TRBV11-3, the J gene TRBJ2-7; 7 bases are shared with TRBD1. Germline loops: CDR1 SGHNT, CDR2 YENEEA. The ends lost 5 bases at V and 1 base at J; junction bases unmatched: 5. This CDR3 has 14 residues. CDR3 nucleotide sequence: TGTGCCAGCAGCCGAGCGGACAGGTCCTACGAGCAGTACTTC. It is translated as CASSRADRSYEQYF.

This chain joins TRBV6-5 and TRBJ1-6, with D uncertain. The ends were cut back, 7 bases at V and 2 bases at J, with 9 bases in the middle. This CDR3 has 14 residues. Germline V lookup: CDR1 MNHEY, CDR2 SVGAGI. The CDR3 bases are TGTGCCAGCAAGCGTGGCGCCTATAATTCACCCCTCCACTTT. It translates to CASKRGAYNSPLHF.

The chain has TRBV5-6 and TRBJ2-1, with 11 bases matching TRBD2. CDR3 length: 16 residues. Germline loops: CDR1 SGHDT, CDR2 YYEEEE. V lost 4 bases, J lost 1 base, and 4 bases stayed unmatched. CDR3 sequence reads: CASSATSGSSYNEQFF. DNA for the CDR3: TGTGCCAGCAGCGCTACTAGCGGGAGTTCCTACAATGAGCAGTTCTTC.

CDR3 amino acids: CASSEGDRTHSNQPQHF. CDR3 DNA sequence: TGTGCCAGCAGTGAAGGGGACAGGACCCATAGCAATCAGCCCCAGCATTTT. The chain has TRBV6-1 and TRBJ1-5, with 8 bases identical to TRBD1. The germline V gene encodes CDR1 MNHNS and CDR2 SASEGT. CDR3 length equals 17 residues. V shed 1 base, J shed 0 bases, and the junction held 5 bases outside the gene matches.

The rearrangement uses TRBV5-4 and TRBJ2-7; 7 bases are shared with TRBD2. The CDR3 has 14 residues. V was pared by 4 bases and J by 5 bases, with 9 bases of the junction left unmatched. CDR1 and CDR2 (germline): SGHNT, YYREEE (reference sequence). CDR3: CASSPLRGSHEQYF. The CDR3 DNA is TGTGCCAGCAGCCCCCTGCGGGGGTCCCACGAGCAGTACTTC.

The chain carries TRBV29-1 and TRBJ2-1; 8 positions agree with TRBD1. The CDR3 runs to 15 residues. CDR1 and CDR2 (germline): SQVTM, ANQGSEA. V lost 7 bases and J lost 1; bases outside the gene matches: 9. CDR3 loop: CSAPTQGASYNEQFF. DNA for the CDR3: TGCAGCGCCCCCACCCAGGGGGCGTCCTACAATGAGCAGTTCTTC.

The chain uses TRBV11-3 and TRBJ2-2, with TRBD2 as a possible D gene (5 bases). The CDR3 has 18 residues. V gave up 2 bases and J gave up 0 bases, with 16 bases separating them. Germline lookup yields CDR1 SGHNT and CDR2 YENEEA. The CDR3 reads CASSLSYWTVANTGELFF. Here the CDR3 DNA reads TGTGCCAGCAGCTTAAGTTATTGGACTGTAGCGAACACCGGGGAGCTGTTTTTT.

V and J are TRBV6-5 and TRBJ1-1; no clear D. The germline gives CDR1 MNHEY, CDR2 SVGAGI. CDR3 length: 15 amino acids. Trimming removed 4 bases at V and 1 base at J, with 13 bases between. CDR3 sequence reads: CASSFRSEWNTEAFF. In DNA form, the CDR3 reads TGTGCCAGCAGTTTCAGGTCGGAATGGAACACTGAAGCTTTCTTT.

The gene calls are TRBV7-2 and TRBJ1-6; TRBD1 matches 10 bases. After removal of 5 bases from V and 9 bases from J, the junction contained 10 bases not matched to a gene. Germline assignment: CDR1 SGHTA and CDR2 FQGNSA. The CDR3 has 16 amino acids. In DNA form, the CDR3 reads TGTGCCAGCAGCCCGACGACAGGGGGCGCGGGTTCACCCCTCCACTTT. Its protein product is CASSPTTGGAGSPLHF.

The chain combines TRBV2 with TRBJ2-7; D is unclear. Germline CDR1 is SNHLY and CDR2 is FYNNEI. V lost 9 bases and J lost 3, with 12 bases in between. The CDR3 extends over 12 amino acids. The CDR3 loop is CASVSRYYEQYF. The CDR3 bases are TGTGCCAGTGTGTCTAGGTACTACGAGCAGTACTTC.

CDR3 DNA sequence: TGTGCCAGCTCACCACTGGGACAGGGTGGCGATGGCTACACCTTC. Translation gives CASSPLGQGGDGYTF. V gene TRBV18 combines with J gene TRBJ1-2; the match to TRBD1 covers 9 bases. CDR1 and CDR2 (germline): KGHSH, LQKENI. The CDR3 loop spans 15 amino acids. The V gene end was trimmed by 1 base and the J gene end by 6 bases; junction bases not matched to a gene: 6.